The 15 T cell receptor beta chains given below trace back to one sample, sequenced in a study of blood T cell repertoires in COVID-19. Measured with immunoSEQ multiplex PCR; TCRdb has only the in-frame clones, and not every one. The table has approximately 140,000 clones, roughly 88% seen once; the top ten hold roughly 8%. The sequencing input was peripheral blood. Every receptor here comes from a woman aged 55-70 years with COVID-19, enrolled during active disease.

V is TRBV10-3 and J is TRBJ2-7, with TRBD2 matching over 10 bases. Germline V CDR1 and CDR2: ENHRY, SYGVKD. The J segment lost 0 bases and the V segment lost 11 bases, leaving 7 bases of the junction unmatched. This CDR3 is built from 14 residues. The CDR3 region has the DNA TGTGCCTCCAATAGCGGGGGGAACTCCTACGAGCAGTACTTC. It codes for CASNSGGNSYEQYF.

The chain joins TRBV24-1 to TRBJ2-1; 15 nucleotides align to TRBD2. The junction had 5 bases not matched to a gene; V was cut back by 0 bases and J by 0 bases. Germline V gene sequence: CDR1 KGHDR, CDR2 SFDVKD. This CDR3 region has 20 residues. The CDR3 loop reads CATSDLPGLAGGLSYNEQFF. DNA for the CDR3: TGTGCCACCAGTGATTTGCCGGGACTAGCGGGGGGCCTCTCCTACAATGAGCAGTTCTTC.

The genes are TRBV7-2 and TRBJ1-1, with a weak D call TRBD1 (5 bases). The germline V gene encodes CDR1 SGHTA and CDR2 FQGNSA. The CDR3 contains 14 residues. V gave up 6 bases and J gave up 5 bases, with 16 bases separating them. CDR3 sequence: CASRESVGATEAFF. The CDR3 DNA reads as TGTGCCAGCAGAGAAAGCGTTGGGGCGACTGAAGCTTTCTTT.

The V gene is TRBV4-1, the J gene TRBJ1-5; D gene ambiguous. This CDR3 region has 15 residues. Trimming cost V 3 bases and J 3 bases, with 12 bases left between them. Germline CDR1 is MGHRA and CDR2 is YSYEKL. The CDR3 region has the DNA TGCGCCAGCAGCCACCTGGGCACCGCCAATCAGCCCCAGCATTTT. Translation gives CASSHLGTANQPQHF.

This rearrangement joins TRBV9 to TRBJ1-2; TRBD1 might be the D (6 bases). Trimming stripped 4 bases from V and 5 bases from J, with 33 bases between. This CDR3 is 20 amino acids long. Looked up from germline, CDR1 is SGDLS and CDR2 is YYNGEE. CDR3 sequence reads: CASSYSPKGVLKGDRYGYTF. The CDR3 DNA is TGTGCCAGCAGCTACTCTCCCAAGGGGGTGCTAAAAGGAGACCGATATGGCTACACCTTC. Combining the CDR3 with reference TRBV9 and TRBJ1-2 gives the whole variable domain DSGVTQTPKHLITATGQRVTLRCSPRSGDLSVYWYQQSLDQGLQFLIQYYNGEERAKGNILERFSAQQFPDLHSELNLSSLELGDSALYFCASSYSPKGVLKGDRYGYTFGSGTRLTVV.

This clone was observed a few times. This chain uses TRBV3-1 (or the pseudogene TRBV3-2) with TRBJ1-6; D uncertain. Trimming took 0 bases from V and 6 from J, leaving 9 bases between them. There are 15 residues in the CDR3. Germline V gene data show CDR1 as LGHDT and CDR2 as YNNKEL (reference sequence). The CDR3 sequence: CASSQEVTGNSPLHF. The CDR3 DNA follows: TGTGCCAGCAGCCAAGAGGTCACCGGTAATTCACCCCTCCACTTT.

This rearrangement joins TRBV7-3 to TRBJ2-1, with D tentatively TRBD1 (6 bases). Germline CDR1 is SGHTA and CDR2 is FQGTGA. This CDR3 is 14 amino acids long. Deletions cut 0 bases from V and 4 bases from J, with 7 bases between. The CDR3 bases are TGTGCCAGCAGCTTAACGGGACAATACAATGAGCAGTTCTTC. It specifies CASSLTGQYNEQFF.

The chain links TRBV19 to TRBJ1-5; D is unresolved. Per the germline V gene, CDR1 is LNHDA and CDR2 is SQIVND (reference sequence). V was shortened by 2 bases and J by 7 bases, with 15 bases between the two germline ends. This CDR3 contains 15 residues. The CDR3 DNA reads TGTGCCAGTAGTATATCAGGCGACCGGATCCAGCCCCAGCATTTT. Translation: CASSISGDRIQPQHF.

This clone was observed a handful of times. This chain joins TRBV29-1 and TRBJ1-4, with 7 nucleotides matching TRBD1. CDR1 is SQVTM, CDR2 ANQGSEA, per germline. The CDR3 contains 14 residues. Losses at the gene ends were 4 bases for V and 3 bases for J; bases not matched to a gene: 5. The CDR3 sequence is CSVAGGIPNEKLFF. The CDR3 nucleotides read TGCAGCGTTGCAGGGGGGATACCTAATGAAAAACTGTTTTTT.

CDR3 region: CASSDSRTVLWDGYTF. The CDR3 coding sequence is TGTGCCAGCAGCGACAGCCGGACAGTCCTTTGGGACGGCTACACCTTC. The chain uses TRBV7-2 and TRBJ1-2, with D perhaps TRBD1 (6 bases). The V and J ends lost 5 bases and 8 bases respectively, with 24 bases between them. The CDR3 consists of 16 residues. Germline-derived CDR1 and CDR2 are SGHTA and FQGNSA.

The gene calls are TRBV5-1 and TRBJ2-7; 8 bases line up with TRBD1. The J segment lost 0 bases and the V segment lost 1 base, leaving 3 bases of the junction unmatched. This CDR3 is built from 15 residues. The germline CDR1 and CDR2 sequences are SGHRS and YFSETQ. CDR3 sequence (DNA): TGCGCCAGCAGCTTGACGACAGGGGCCTCCTACGAGCAGTACTTC. Translation: CASSLTTGASYEQYF. Based on the CDR3 plus reference TRBV5-1 and TRBJ2-7, the full variable domain is KAGVTQTPRYLIKTRGQQVTLSCSPISGHRSVSWYQQTPGQGLQFLFEYFSETQRNKGNFPGRFSGRQFSNSRSEMNVSTLELGDSALYLCASSLTTGASYEQYFGPGTRLTVT.

The chain is built from TRBV19 and TRBJ1-1, with TRBD1 matching over 8 bases. The CDR3 covers 13 residues. The trim removed 5 bases at V and 8 bases at J, leaving 7 bases unmatched. Germline lookup yields CDR1 LNHDA and CDR2 SQIVND (reference sequence). CDR3: CASSVNRDREAFF. CDR3 nucleotide sequence: TGTGCCAGTAGTGTCAACCGGGACAGGGAAGCTTTCTTT.

The chain links TRBV7-9 to TRBJ2-2; 8 bases map to TRBD1. The trim removed 4 bases at V and 4 bases at J, leaving 5 bases unmatched. The CDR3 is 15 residues long. Per the germline V gene, CDR1 is SEHNR and CDR2 is FQNEAQ (reference sequence). This chain's CDR3 is CASSSTGVSTGELFF. The CDR3 nucleotides are TGTGCCAGCAGCTCGACAGGGGTTAGCACCGGGGAGCTGTTTTTT.

The chain couples TRBV14 to TRBJ2-3, with 8 bases that match TRBD2. V lost 6 bases and J lost 8; bases outside the gene matches: 13. The CDR3 spans 15 residues. Germline lookup yields CDR1 SGHDN and CDR2 FVKESK. The CDR3 loop reads CASSWSSGVSGTQYF. The CDR3, as DNA: TGTGCCAGCAGTTGGAGTAGCGGGGTCTCCGGTACGCAGTATTTT.

The chain employs TRBV30 and TRBJ2-5, with TRBD1 matching 7 bases. With V trimmed by 5 bases and J by 4 bases, 7 bases remained unmatched. The CDR3 has 13 amino acids. The germline V gene encodes CDR1 GTSNPN and CDR2 SVGIG (reference sequence). CDR3: CAWDRAVSETQYF. Here the CDR3 DNA reads TGTGCCTGGGACAGGGCGGTCTCAGAGACCCAGTACTTC.